A selection of T cell receptor beta chains follows, all from one sample in a study of cytomegalovirus exposure and HLA in healthy donors. Profiling relied on immunoSEQ multiplex PCR, and the TCRdb table lists in-frame clones only, not all of them. The sample carries 80,000 or so clones, about three quarters recorded once. The sequenced sample consisted of PBMCs. These receptors all stem from a man aged 50 or older in good health and CMV-seropositive. Both conserved end residues are trimmed from each CDR3. The order of the fields is D gene, clone size, V gene, CDR3 protein. A D gene is named only where the DNA matches it firmly. Clone size is given for some rows only: seen once, a few or many times, or a class if the clone is expanded.

>TRBD2|.|TRBV5-4
ASSLGTSGGPNEQF
>TRBD2|.|TRBV5-1
ASSLALLAGVYEQY
>.|.|TRBV4-1
ASSLRPAGNSPLH
>.|once|TRBV5-1
ASSQDSNTGELF
>TRBD2|few|TRBV9
ASSVGPAGESYEQY
>TRBD1|few|TRBV30
AWNPTGGGYYGYT
>TRBD2|.|TRBV11-2
ASSLGGLAVMSYEQY
>.|.|TRBV7-2
ASAQQGAGANVLT
>.|.|TRBV2
ASKSFFESYEQY
>.|few|TRBV19
ASSATRSGEKLF
>.|.|TRBV6-1
ASSPDRSSSYEQY
>TRBD1|.|TRBV4-1
ASSRTGTGAEQY
>TRBD1|.|TRBV19
ASTTTGSSNQPQH
>.|.|TRBV7-9
ASSKSRESQAF
>TRBD1|.|TRBV5-1
ASSPGTDYNEQF
>TRBD1|.|TRBV18
ASSPYGTGNEKLF
>TRBD2|few|TRBV7-9
SSSLGTSGNSYNEQF